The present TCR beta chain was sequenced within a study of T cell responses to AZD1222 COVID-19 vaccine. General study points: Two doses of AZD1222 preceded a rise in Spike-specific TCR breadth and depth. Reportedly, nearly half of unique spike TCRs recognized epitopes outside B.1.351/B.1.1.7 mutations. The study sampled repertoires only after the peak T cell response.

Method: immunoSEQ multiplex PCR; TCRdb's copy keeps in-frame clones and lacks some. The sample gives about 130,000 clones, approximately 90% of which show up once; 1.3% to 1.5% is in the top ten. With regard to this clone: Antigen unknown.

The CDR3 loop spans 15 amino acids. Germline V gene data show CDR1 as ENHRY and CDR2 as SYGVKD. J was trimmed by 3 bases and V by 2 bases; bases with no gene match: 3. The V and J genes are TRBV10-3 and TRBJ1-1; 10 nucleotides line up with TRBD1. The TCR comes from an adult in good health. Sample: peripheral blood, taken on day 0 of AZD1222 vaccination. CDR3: CAISEGTGADTEAFF. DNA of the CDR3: TGTGCCATCAGTGAGGGGACAGGGGCCGACACTGAAGCTTTCTTT.